This entry lists 18 T cell receptor beta chains sequenced from one sample in a study of cytomegalovirus exposure and HLA in healthy donors listed by TCRdb under 2017. The receptor library was made with the immunoSEQ multiplex PCR assay. A mixture of 60 forward primers for TCR Vbeta segments and 13 reverse primers for TCR Jbeta segments was used in the multiplex PCR. Drawn from immuneACCESS, this table holds only the in-frame rearrangements with V and J called that TCRdb kept. Clones are partly lost; checked studies trace under half to an unresolved V gene and leave the rest unexplained. Across this sample there are under 200,000 clones, with roughly 70% seen only once. In total, the top ten clones hold around 5% of the sample. The source material was PBMCs. The receptor set was obtained from a woman in her late teens or twenties in good health and CMV-seropositive.

A single count supports this clone. The chain combines TRBV6-5 with TRBJ2-6; D is unclear. The CDR3 extends over 15 amino acids. Germline CDR1 is MNHEY and CDR2 is SVGAGI. V lost 5 bases to trimming and J lost 1 base, with 9 bases between them. CDR3 coding DNA: TGTGCCAGCAGTACTATGGGTTCTGGGGCCAACGTCCTGACTTTC. It encodes CASSTMGSGANVLTF.

This chain connects TRBV4-1 to TRBJ1-3; 9 bases fit TRBD1. The CDR3 length is 18 residues. Germline trimming cut 1 base from V and 4 bases from J; bases unmatched to any gene: 11. Germline V gene lookup returns CDR1 MGHRA and CDR2 YSYEKL. CDR3 loop: CASSQVNRDRVSGNTIYF. CDR3 sequence (DNA): TGCGCCAGCAGCCAAGTTAACCGGGACAGGGTTTCGGGAAACACCATATATTTT.

This clone was seen a few times. This chain joins TRBV2 and TRBJ2-5; D possibly corresponds to TRBD1 (6 bases). V was pared by 7 bases and J by 4 bases, with 13 bases between. This CDR3 comprises 13 residues. The germline V gene encodes CDR1 SNHLY and CDR2 FYNNEI. CDR3 protein: CASKQGGGETQYF. Here the CDR3 DNA reads TGTGCCAGCAAACAGGGCGGAGGAGAGACCCAGTACTTC.

This chain connects TRBV18 to TRBJ2-7, with TRBD1 as a possible D gene (5 bases). The CDR3 consists of 13 residues. V was cut by 6 bases and J by 3 bases, with 12 bases left in between. Germline CDR1 and CDR2: KGHSH and LQKENI. CDR3 amino acids: CASSAGRYYEQYF. CDR3 coding DNA: TGTGCCAGCTCGGCAGGGCGGTACTACGAGCAGTACTTC.

The gene calls are TRBV7-2 and TRBJ1-1; D unclear. V lost 5 bases and J 7 bases, leaving 11 bases between the germline ends. The CDR3 is 12 amino acids. In germline, CDR1 is SGHTA, CDR2 FQGNSA. Here the CDR3 DNA reads TGTGCCAGCAGCCCAAGCGGGATTGAAGCTTTCTTT. Amino acids: CASSPSGIEAFF.

The chain uses TRBV7-2 and TRBJ2-7; 8 positions match TRBD1. This CDR3 is built from 14 residues. V shed 2 bases and J 6 bases; nucleotides not matched to a gene: 6. Germline assignment: CDR1 SGHTA and CDR2 FQGNSA. The CDR3 nucleotides read TGTGCCAGCAGCTTATTCGGACAGGGAGGCGAGCAGTACTTC. Its translation: CASSLFGQGGEQYF.

V gene TRBV7-9 combines with J gene TRBJ1-1; D is unclear. The CDR3 is 13 residues long. The V gene's germline CDR1 is SEHNR and CDR2 FQNEAQ (reference sequence). V was cut by 2 bases and J by 6 bases, with 10 bases left in between. The CDR3 DNA reads as TGTGCCAGCAGCTTAACGGGTGCGTCTGAAGCTTTCTTT. Protein sequence: CASSLTGASEAFF.

The chain combines TRBV2 with TRBJ1-5; D possibly corresponds to TRBD1 (5 bases). The V end was cut by 6 bases, the J end by 9 bases, with 18 bases between. Germline V gene sequence: CDR1 SNHLY, CDR2 FYNNEI. The CDR3 runs 14 residues. The CDR3 loop reads CASRGLGTEGPQHF. The DNA for the CDR3 is TGTGCCAGCAGAGGTTTAGGGACGGAGGGGCCCCAGCATTTT.

This chain connects TRBV5-4 to TRBJ2-7, with TRBD1 matching over 7 bases. CDR1 and CDR2 (germline): SGHNT, YYREEE (reference sequence). J was trimmed by 5 bases and V by 3 bases; bases with no gene match: 8. This CDR3 region has 14 residues. The CDR3 coding sequence is TGTGCCAGCAGCTCTCACAGGGGCTATGACGAGCAGTACTTC. Translated, it gives CASSSHRGYDEQYF.

For the CDR3, the DNA is TGTGCCAGCAGCGTAGATTGGGGCCAGGAGACCCAGTACTTC. The encoded protein is CASSVDWGQETQYF. The V call is TRBV9, the J call TRBJ2-5; a weak D match, TRBD1 (5 bases). Trimming cost V 0 bases and J 5 bases, with 11 bases left between them. In germline, CDR1 is SGDLS, CDR2 YYNGEE. CDR3 length equals 14 residues.

CDR3 protein: CASSVRDTNYEQYF. In nucleotides, the CDR3 is TGTGCCAGCAGTGTCCGGGACACGAACTACGAGCAGTACTTC. The gene calls are TRBV27 and TRBJ2-7; D might be TRBD1 (6 bases). Germline values: CDR1 MNHEY, CDR2 SMNVEV (reference sequence). The CDR3 totals 14 residues. V was cut by 5 bases and J by 3 bases, with 14 bases left in between.

This chain uses TRBV6-6 with TRBJ2-7; D perhaps matches TRBD2 (5 bases). Trimming stripped 6 bases from V and 3 bases from J, with 15 bases between. Germline CDR1 is MNHNY and CDR2 is SVGAGI (reference sequence). This CDR3 spans 14 amino acids. The CDR3 DNA reads TGTGCCAGCAGCCCTGGGAGTTTCCTCTACGAGCAGTACTTC. Encoded protein: CASSPGSFLYEQYF.

V gene TRBV9 combines with J gene TRBJ2-7; the D is unclear. Trimming removed 4 bases from V and 0 bases from J, with 8 bases in between. This CDR3 contains 13 residues. In germline, CDR1 is SGDLS, CDR2 YYNGEE. CDR3 protein: CASSSTGSYEQYF. The CDR3 DNA is TGTGCCAGCAGCTCGACTGGCTCCTACGAGCAGTACTTC.

This clone was detected a few times. This sequence joins TRBV7-9 and TRBJ2-1; D is unresolved. The ends were cut back, 4 bases at V and 7 bases at J, with 14 bases in the middle. In germline, CDR1 is SEHNR, CDR2 FQNEAQ (reference sequence). CDR3 length: 14 residues. This CDR3 reads CASSSTKFKNEQFF. The DNA of the CDR3 is TGTGCCAGCAGCTCCACAAAGTTTAAGAATGAGCAGTTCTTC.

This chain links TRBV28 with TRBJ1-6, with D tentatively TRBD1 (6 bases). Germline assignment: CDR1 MDHEN and CDR2 SYDVKM. This CDR3 comprises 13 residues. CDR3 in DNA: TGTGCTCTTAGGGGGGGAGTCAATTCACCCCTCCACTTT. Translated: CALRGGVNSPLHF.

This chain joins TRBV30 and TRBJ2-3, with TRBD1 matching over 12 bases. Trimming took 5 bases from V and 3 from J; bases not matched to a gene: 3. The CDR3 loop spans 14 amino acids. Germline V lookup: CDR1 GTSNPN, CDR2 SVGIG (reference sequence). CDR3 sequence (DNA): TGTGCCTGGGGGACAGGGGGCCGTACAGATACGCAGTATTTT. The encoded protein is CAWGTGGRTDTQYF.

This chain connects TRBV5-4 to TRBJ1-4; D gene unclear. The CDR3 extends over 15 amino acids. V dropped 0 bases and J dropped 3 bases, with 9 bases sitting between them. The germline V gene has CDR1 SGHNT and CDR2 YYREEE (reference sequence). The CDR3 nucleotides read TGTGCCAGCAGCTTGGTCGGGGTCGCTAATGAAAAACTGTTTTTT. Its translation is CASSLVGVANEKLFF.

This rearrangement joins TRBV6-5 to TRBJ1-1; the match to TRBD1 covers 7 bases. CDR1 is MNHEY, CDR2 SVGAGI, per germline. CDR3 length: 12 amino acids. Trimming at V came to 6 bases and at J to 6 bases, leaving 4 bases not matched to a gene. CDR3 sequence: CASSRGQAEAFF. CDR3 sequence (DNA): TGTGCCAGCAGCCGAGGACAGGCTGAAGCTTTCTTT.